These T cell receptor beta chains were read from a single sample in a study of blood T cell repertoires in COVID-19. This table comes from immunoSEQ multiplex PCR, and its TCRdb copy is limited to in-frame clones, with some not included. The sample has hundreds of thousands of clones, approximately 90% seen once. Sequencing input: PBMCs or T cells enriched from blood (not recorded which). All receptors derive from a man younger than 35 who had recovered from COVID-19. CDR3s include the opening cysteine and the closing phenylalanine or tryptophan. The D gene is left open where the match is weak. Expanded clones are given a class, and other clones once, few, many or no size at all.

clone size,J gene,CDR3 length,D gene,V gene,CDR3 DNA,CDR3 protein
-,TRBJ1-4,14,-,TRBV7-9,TGTGCCAGCAGCCCCGGACAGCTTCATGAAAAACTGTTTTTT,CASSPGQLHEKLFF
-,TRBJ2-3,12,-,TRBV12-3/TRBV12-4,TGTGCCAGCAGTTTATCGACAGATACGCAGTATTTT,CASSLSTDTQYF
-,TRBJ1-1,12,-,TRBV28,TGTGCCAGCAGTTTTCAGGGGACCCGCACCTTCTTT,CASSFQGTRTFF
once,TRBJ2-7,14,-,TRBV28,TGTGCCAGCAGTGGAGGGGTCCCCTCCTACGAGCAGTACTTC,CASSGGVPSYEQYF
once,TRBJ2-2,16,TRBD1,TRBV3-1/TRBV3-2,TGTGCCAGCAGCCATACCGGGACAGGGAAGTCCGGGGAGCTGTTTTTT,CASSHTGTGKSGELFF
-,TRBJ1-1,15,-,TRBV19,TGTGCCAGCGTACCAACCAACAGGATGAACACTGAAGCTTTCTTT,CASVPTNRMNTEAFF
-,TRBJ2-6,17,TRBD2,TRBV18,TGTGCCAGCTCACCTCGGAGCGGGAGCTCTGGGGCCAACGTCCTGACTTTC,CASSPRSGSSGANVLTF
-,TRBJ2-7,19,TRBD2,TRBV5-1,TGCGCCAGCAGCTTGGGTGGGTCTAGCGGGGGGGCGCGATTCCTCGAGCAGTACTTC,CASSLGGSSGGARFLEQYF
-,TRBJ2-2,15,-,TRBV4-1,TGCGCCAGCGAGAAGGGGGACACGAACACCGGGGAGCTGTTTTTT,CASEKGDTNTGELFF
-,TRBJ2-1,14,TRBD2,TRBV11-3,TGTGCCAGCAGCTTAGGGGGGGGACTAGCGGAGCAGTTCTTC,CASSLGGGLAEQFF
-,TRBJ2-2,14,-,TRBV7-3,TGTGCCAGCCAACAGGGCTACGGCACCGGGGAGCTGTTTTTT,CASQQGYGTGELFF
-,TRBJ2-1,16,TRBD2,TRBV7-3,TGTGCCAGCAGCCTCCTACTAGCGGGGGGTTACAATGAGCAGTTCTTC,CASSLLLAGGYNEQFF
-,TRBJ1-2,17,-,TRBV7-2,TGTGCCAGCAGCCCGCCTAACGGCGGGGGTTCTAGGGGTGGCTACACCTTC,CASSPPNGGGSRGGYTF
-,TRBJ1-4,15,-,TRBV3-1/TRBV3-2,TGTGCCAGCAGCCATTCCGGGACATCTAATGAAAAACTGTTTTTT,CASSHSGTSNEKLFF
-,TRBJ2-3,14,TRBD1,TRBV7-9,TGTGCCAGCAGCATGGACAGGGGGCTTGGTACGCAGTATTTT,CASSMDRGLGTQYF
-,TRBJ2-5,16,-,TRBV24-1,TGTGCCACCAGTGATTCCGTATCCCTCCGGGGAGAGACCCAGTACTTC,CATSDSVSLRGETQYF
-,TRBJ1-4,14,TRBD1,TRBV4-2,TGTGCCAGCAGCCCGAACAGGGGGTCAAGGGAACTGTTTTTT,CASSPNRGSRELFF
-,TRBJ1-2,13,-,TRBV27,TGTGCCAGCAGTTTAGGCGGACTCTATGGCTACACCTTC,CASSLGGLYGYTF
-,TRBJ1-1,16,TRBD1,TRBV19,TGTGCCAGTAGACTTTGGACCGGGACAGGGGATAACGAAGCTTTCTTT,CASRLWTGTGDNEAFF
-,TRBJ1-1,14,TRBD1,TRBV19,TGTGCCAGTAGTATTCAGGGGGGTGGCACTGAAGCTTTCTTT,CASSIQGGGTEAFF